The sequence of this TCR beta chain was determined in a study of blood T cell repertoires in COVID-19. Looking at the study overall: COVID-19 samples, acute and convalescent, were from the United States, Italy and Spain. The cDNA or gDNA used as material had been derived from T cells, B-cell-depleted T cells, or PBMCs.

The CDR3 extends over 18 amino acids. V gave up 5 bases and J gave up 2 bases; unmatched junction bases: 10. CDR1 is SGHRS and CDR2 is YFSETQ in the germline V gene. Seattle-derived patients entered the study during active infection and were followed longitudinally. In the authors' methods: Amplified reference gene primers provided the basis for estimating nucleated cell counts. Sequencing used immunoSEQ multiplex PCR; TCRdb keeps in-frame clones, though not all of them. V, J and clone size derive from that table, while D and trimming were established from the DNA sequence. Counted here are 270,000 or so clones, approximately 87% occurring once; the ten biggest clones make up about 12%.

The chain uses TRBV5-1 and TRBJ1-6, with TRBD1 identical over 10 bases. Sequencing was carried out using peripheral blood. This TCR derives from a woman aged 25 to 39 with COVID-19, enrolled during active disease. The chain's CDR3 is CASRKSGTGDPYNSPLHF. The CDR3 DNA reads as TGCGCCAGCAGAAAATCCGGGACAGGGGACCCCTATAATTCACCCCTCCACTTT.